Each of the 26 T cell receptor beta chains below was sequenced from the same sample in a study of identical twins. MiXCR, run by TCRdb on the 5' RACE reads, gives a single entry per CDR3 protein. This sample has approximately 240,000 distinct CDR3 sequences; more than 12% occur once, and the top ten carry 8.8%. The specimen was memory (CD45RO+) T cells sorted from blood. Every receptor here comes from a woman under 30 in good health.

This clonotype was seen at least ten times. The V call is TRBV5-1, the J call TRBJ1-1; D is uncertain. Germline CDR1 reads SGHRS; CDR2 reads YFSETQ. V gave up 6 bases and J gave up 1 base, with 16 bases separating them. This CDR3 is built from 15 residues. As DNA, the CDR3 is TGCGCCAGCACCCTTCAACTCGATCCGAACACTGAAGCTTTCTTT. It is translated as CASTLQLDPNTEAFF.

This clonotype was detected only a few times. The CDR3 sequence is CASSESSVAGYNEQFF. CDR3 sequence (DNA): TGCGCCAGCAGTGAGTCGTCGGTAGCGGGTTACAATGAGCAGTTCTTC. This chain links TRBV10-1 with TRBJ2-1, with 7 bases matching TRBD2. Germline V lookup: CDR1 WNHNN, CDR2 SYGVQD (reference sequence). Trimming at V came to 0 bases and at J to 4 bases, leaving 6 bases not matched to a gene. The CDR3 is 16 amino acids.

This clonotype was seen at least ten times. The rearrangement uses TRBV12-2 and TRBJ2-7; the table's D gene call, TRBD1, was not cross checked with the DNA. TRBV12-2 is deemed a pseudogene. This CDR3 has 17 residues. The CDR3 spells CASRLAVWGAGDNEQYF. CDR3 nucleotides: TGTGCAAGTCGCTTAGCTGTTTGGGGGGCAGGGGACAACGAGCAGTACTTC.

This chain joins TRBV7-3 and TRBJ1-6; TRBD1 is a possible D gene (5 bases). Looked up from germline, CDR1 is SGHTA and CDR2 is FQGTGA. Trimming removed 1 base at V and 5 bases at J, with 12 bases between. The CDR3 has 16 amino acids. The CDR3 loop reads CASSLNDSGNNSPLHF. The CDR3 DNA sequence: TGTGCCAGCAGCTTAAACGACAGCGGCAATAATTCACCCCTCCACTTT.

This clonotype was seen many times. One end of the junction fails to match germline, which may point to a read error. This chain uses TRBV7-9 with TRBJ1-5; D unclear. The CDR3 is 13 amino acids. Germline V gives CDR1 SEHNR, CDR2 FQNEAQ (reference sequence). In DNA, the CDR3 is TGCGCCAGCAGCTTTGGCAGCAATCAGCCCCAGCATTTT. Amino acids: CASSFGSNQPQHF.

This clonotype was seen repeatedly, ten times or more. The CDR3 DNA reads TGTGCCAGCGTCCGACTAGCGGGAGTGAATGAGCAGTTCTTC. Amino acids: CASVRLAGVNEQFF. The V and J genes are TRBV7-2 and TRBJ2-1; 12 bases are a match to TRBD2. The CDR3 has 14 amino acids. Germline CDR1 is SGHTA and CDR2 is FQGNSA. Trimming removed 8 bases from V and 7 bases from J; junction bases left unmatched: 6.

This clonotype was found a few times. The V gene is TRBV14, the J gene TRBJ2-3; D gene ambiguous. The CDR3 runs 13 residues. The ends were cut back, 4 bases at V and 3 bases at J, with 8 bases in the middle. The germline V gene encodes CDR1 SGHDN and CDR2 FVKESK. CDR3 protein: CASSPRVTDTQYF. DNA for the CDR3: TGTGCCAGCAGCCCCCGGGTGACAGATACGCAGTATTTT.

This clonotype was detected ten times or more. The V gene is TRBV12-3 or TRBV12-4, the J gene TRBJ2-5, with TRBD1 as a possible D gene (5 bases). The CDR3 extends over 13 amino acids. V was trimmed by 7 bases and J by 1 base, leaving 10 bases between them. CDR3 protein: CASTEDSQETQYF. In DNA, the CDR3 is TGTGCCAGCACCGAAGACAGCCAAGAGACCCAGTACTTC.

This clonotype was detected only a few times. The V and J genes are TRBV19 and TRBJ2-1; a possible D gene is TRBD1 (6 bases). Germline CDR1 LNHDA, CDR2 SQIVND (reference sequence). Trimming cost V 7 bases and J 0 bases, with 13 bases left between them. This CDR3 region has 15 residues. In DNA, the CDR3 is TGTGCCAGTACCCCACTACAGGGCTCCTACAATGAGCAGTTCTTC. Its protein is CASTPLQGSYNEQFF.

The V and J genes are TRBV12-5 and TRBJ2-5, with 7 nucleotides matching TRBD1. The CDR3 spans 17 residues. CDR1 and CDR2 from the germline V gene are LGHNT and FRNRAP. With 1 base clipped from V and 2 bases from J, the junction kept 10 bases outside the gene matches. CDR3 bases: TGTGCTAGTGGTTTGGGCTCTACGACAGGGCTACAAGAGACCCAGTACTTC. Its protein product is CASGLGSTTGLQETQYF.

This clonotype was seen ten or more times. This chain links TRBV29-1 with TRBJ2-1; D is possibly TRBD2 (7 bases). CDR1 is SQVTM and CDR2 is ANQGSEA in the germline V gene. The length of the CDR3 is 14 residues. V lost 6 bases and J lost 6, with 18 bases in between. Here the CDR3 reads CSVGGPLAPNEQFF. The DNA for the CDR3 is TGCAGCGTGGGGGGGCCCCTGGCCCCCAATGAGCAGTTCTTC.

This clonotype appeared many times. The chain couples TRBV29-1 to TRBJ1-2; tentative D call: TRBD1 (5 bases). The CDR3 runs 12 residues. Germline V lookup: CDR1 SQVTM, CDR2 ANQGSEA. Trimming took off 2 bases at V and 10 bases at J, with 14 bases between the two ends. The CDR3 spells CSVERGFSDYTF. The CDR3 nucleotides read TGCAGCGTTGAACGGGGCTTCAGTGACTACACCTTC.

Remarks on this clonotype: A read error is possible here, since a much larger clone lies one base away. The chain is built from TRBV10-3 and TRBJ2-4; 8 nucleotides align to TRBD1. Germline assignment: CDR1 ENHRY and CDR2 SYGVKD. The junction had 15 bases not matched to a gene; V was cut back by 3 bases and J by 2 bases. CDR3 length equals 19 residues. The CDR3 DNA reads as TGTGCCATCAGTGAAGACGCAGGGGGCTCGGTTATATCCAAAAACATTCAGTACTTC. Translation gives CAISEDAGGSVISKNIQYF.

A single count supports this clonotype. CDR3 protein: CSVRILSETQYF. The CDR3 DNA reads TGCAGTGTCAGGATACTATCGGAGACCCAGTACTTC. The rearrangement uses TRBV20-1 and TRBJ2-5; no reliable D call. The germline V and J ends were trimmed by 7 bases and 5 bases, with 14 bases remaining between them. The CDR3 spans 12 residues. Germline CDR1 reads DFQATT; CDR2 reads SNEGSKA (reference sequence).

This sequence joins TRBV6-1 and TRBJ2-7; 7 bases agree with TRBD1. Germline CDR1 is MNHNS and CDR2 is SASEGT. The junction had 11 bases not matched to a gene; V was cut back by 6 bases and J by 6 bases. There are 14 residues in the CDR3. The CDR3 protein is CASRNWDSLSEQYF. The CDR3 DNA reads as TGTGCCAGCAGGAACTGGGACAGCCTAAGCGAGCAGTACTTC.

CDR3 bases: TGCAGTGCCCCTGGCGAAGGAATCTACGAGCAGTACTTC. Translation gives CSAPGEGIYEQYF. The rearrangement joins TRBV20-1 to TRBJ2-7; no definite D call. The CDR3 sequence is 13 residues long. Deletions cut 6 bases from V and 3 bases from J, with 15 bases between. Germline V gene lookup returns CDR1 DFQATT and CDR2 SNEGSKA (reference sequence).

This clonotype was picked up one time. The rearrangement uses TRBV7-2 and TRBJ1-6, with unresolved D. V lost 1 base and J lost 8, with 9 bases in between. In germline, CDR1 is SGHTA, CDR2 FQGNSA. This CDR3 spans 14 amino acids. The CDR3 sequence is CASSLGTSYSPLHF. Written as DNA, the CDR3 is TGTGCCAGCAGCTTAGGGACCTCTTATTCACCCCTCCACTTT.

This clonotype showed up just a few times. The chain is built from TRBV6-5 and TRBJ2-1; 12 bases align to TRBD2. The CDR3 length is 17 residues. Germline assignment: CDR1 MNHEY and CDR2 SVGAGI. The trim removed 5 bases at V and 3 bases at J, leaving 8 bases unmatched. The CDR3: CASSTSRTSGVYNEQFF. CDR3 nucleotides: TGTGCCAGCAGTACCTCGCGGACTAGCGGGGTCTACAATGAGCAGTTCTTC.

The V and J genes are TRBV4-1 and TRBJ2-7; 11 bases are shared with TRBD2. V dropped 1 base and J dropped 0; count of bases not matched to a gene: 2. Germline-derived CDR1 and CDR2 are MGHRA and YSYEKL. The CDR3 has 16 residues. In DNA, the CDR3 is TGCGCCAGCAGCCAAGGGGGGACTAGCGGCTCCTACGAGCAGTACTTC. Amino acids: CASSQGGTSGSYEQYF.

In DNA, the CDR3 is TGTGCCAGCACCATAAGGGGGGCTGGGGCCAACGTCCTGACTTTC. It codes for CASTIRGAGANVLTF. The V call is TRBV6-1, the J call TRBJ2-6, with D perhaps matching TRBD1 or TRBD2 (6 bases each). This CDR3 is 15 amino acids long. Deletions cut 7 bases from V and 2 bases from J, with 12 bases between. In germline, CDR1 is MNHNS, CDR2 SASEGT.

The chain carries TRBV6-1 and TRBJ1-1; possible D gene TRBD1, 5 bases. V dropped 1 base and J dropped 11 bases, with 11 bases sitting between them. The CDR3 extends over 12 amino acids. Germline loops: CDR1 MNHNS, CDR2 SASEGT. The chain's CDR3 is CASSEGGRRAFF. Written as DNA, the CDR3 is TGTGCCAGCAGTGAAGGGGGCCGAAGGGCTTTCTTT.

This sequence joins TRBV11-2 and TRBJ2-5, with D hard to call. V dropped 0 bases and J dropped 5 bases, with 13 bases sitting between them. The CDR3 totals 15 residues. Looked up from germline, CDR1 is SGHAT and CDR2 is FQNNGV. CDR3 DNA: TGTGCCAGCAGCTTAGAAAGGTCGCGCGTGGAGACCCAGTACTTC. It specifies CASSLERSRVETQYF.

This clonotype has a count of ten or more. CDR3 sequence: CASRRPALNTEAFF. The CDR3 nucleotides are TGTGCCAGCAGAAGACCCGCACTGAACACTGAAGCTTTCTTT. The chain joins TRBV27 to TRBJ1-1, with D unclear. From germline, CDR1 is MNHEY and CDR2 SMNVEV (reference sequence). Trimming left V 6 bases short and J 0 bases short, with 11 bases between. The CDR3 is 14 residues long.

V usage is TRBV18 and J usage is TRBJ1-1, with D perhaps TRBD1 (6 bases). The V end was cut by 2 bases, the J end by 4 bases, with 20 bases between. The CDR3 extends over 17 amino acids. Germline-derived CDR1 and CDR2 are KGHSH and LQKENI. The CDR3 bases are TGTGCCAGCTCACCAAGGGGGGGACCCCCCTCGGGCACTGAAGCTTTCTTT. Translation gives CASSPRGGPPSGTEAFF.

This clonotype was seen many times. V gene TRBV6-6 combines with J gene TRBJ1-3; D ambiguous. V lost 6 bases and J lost 0, with 3 bases in between. Germline values: CDR1 MNHNY, CDR2 SVGAGI (reference sequence). The CDR3 sequence is 12 residues long. The CDR3 DNA is TGTGCCAGCAGCCTCTCTGGAAACACCATATATTTT. Translation: CASSLSGNTIYF.

This clonotype was counted only a few times. The chain has TRBV5-1 and TRBJ1-6; perhaps TRBD1 as D (5 bases). V was shortened by 0 bases and J by 13 bases, with 14 bases between the two germline ends. Germline V gives CDR1 SGHRS, CDR2 YFSETQ. The CDR3 is 14 residues long. The CDR3 protein is CASSLGQPEEPLHF. Written as DNA, the CDR3 is TGCGCCAGCAGCTTGGGACAGCCCGAGGAGCCCCTCCACTTT.